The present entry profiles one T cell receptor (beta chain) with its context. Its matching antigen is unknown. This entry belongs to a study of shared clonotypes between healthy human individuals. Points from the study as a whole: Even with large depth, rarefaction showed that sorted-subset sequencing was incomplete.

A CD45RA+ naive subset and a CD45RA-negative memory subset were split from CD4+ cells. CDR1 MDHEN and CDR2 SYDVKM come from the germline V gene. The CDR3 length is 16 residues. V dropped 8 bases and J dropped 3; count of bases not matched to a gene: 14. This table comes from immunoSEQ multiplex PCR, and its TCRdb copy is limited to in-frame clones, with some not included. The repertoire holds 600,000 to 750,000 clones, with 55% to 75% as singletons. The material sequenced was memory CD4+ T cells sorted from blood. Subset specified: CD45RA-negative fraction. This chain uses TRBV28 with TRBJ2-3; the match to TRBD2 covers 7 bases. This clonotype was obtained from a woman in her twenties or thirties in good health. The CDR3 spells CASLPKGGGGTDTQYF. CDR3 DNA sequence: TGTGCCAGCCTCCCGAAAGGCGGCGGGGGTACAGATACGCAGTATTTT.